One sample yielded the 31 T cell receptor beta chains listed below, sequenced in a study of blood T cell repertoires in COVID-19. TCRdb's table, derived via immunoSEQ multiplex PCR, lists solely in-frame clones and lacks some. Of 150,000 or so clones in the sample, over 70% are singletons; the top ten hold around 45%. Sequencing was performed on peripheral blood. The receptors shown here come from a human donor in a cohort sampled during active COVID-19.

The rearrangement links TRBV11-2 to TRBJ2-3, with a tentative D call TRBD1 (6 bases). The length of the CDR3 is 16 residues. Germline CDR1 SGHAT, CDR2 FQNNGV. Trimming removed 1 base from V and 2 bases from J, with 13 bases in between. CDR3 DNA: TGTGCCAGCAGCTTAGGGGTCAGGGGAGCCACAGATACGCAGTATTTT. Protein sequence: CASSLGVRGATDTQYF.

The V and J genes are TRBV24-1 and TRBJ2-2; TRBD1 might be the D (6 bases). The V gene lost 5 bases and the J gene lost 5 bases, with 14 bases spanning the gap. Germline values: CDR1 KGHDR, CDR2 SFDVKD. The CDR3 runs to 15 residues. CDR3 region: CATSGQARGTGELFF. Written as DNA, the CDR3 is TGTGCCACCAGTGGACAGGCCCGTGGGACCGGGGAGCTGTTTTTT.

V and J are TRBV27 and TRBJ2-7; the D gene is possibly TRBD1 (6 bases). There are 15 residues in the CDR3. The V gene lost 1 base and the J gene lost 0 bases, with 10 bases spanning the gap. Germline lookup yields CDR1 MNHEY and CDR2 SMNVEV (reference sequence). CDR3 DNA sequence: TGTGCCAGCAGTTTATATCCAGGGGACTCCTACGAGCAGTACTTC. As protein: CASSLYPGDSYEQYF.

This chain joins TRBV2 and TRBJ1-6; 11 nucleotides line up with TRBD1. The CDR3 contains 17 residues. The ends lost 5 bases at V and 4 bases at J; junction bases unmatched: 7. CDR1 and CDR2 (germline): SNHLY, FYNNEI. The CDR3 reads CASSSQGTGGYNSPLHF. CDR3 sequence (DNA): TGTGCCAGCAGTTCCCAGGGGACAGGGGGGTATAATTCACCCCTCCACTTT.

V and J are TRBV29-1 and TRBJ2-6; no firm D call. The CDR3 is 14 residues long. Per the germline V gene, CDR1 is SQVTM and CDR2 is ANQGSEA. With 3 bases removed from V and 2 bases from J, the gap between germline ends came to 8 bases. CDR3 in DNA: TGCAGCGTTGATGGAGTTCCTGGGGCCAACGTCCTGACTTTC. It is translated as CSVDGVPGANVLTF.

The chain has TRBV7-2 and TRBJ1-1; no clear D. CDR1 and CDR2 (germline): SGHTA, FQGNSA. Trimming cost V 3 bases and J 5 bases, with 10 bases left between them. The length of the CDR3 is 13 residues. The CDR3 coding sequence is TGTGCCAGCAGCTTCAACCGCGGAACTGAAGCTTTCTTT. Protein: CASSFNRGTEAFF.

The chain recombines TRBV11-2 with TRBJ2-2, with a possible D match to TRBD1 (6 bases). With 4 bases removed from V and 6 bases from J, the gap between germline ends came to 12 bases. This CDR3 comprises 14 residues. Germline V gene lookup returns CDR1 SGHAT and CDR2 FQNNGV. The DNA for the CDR3 is TGTGCCAGCAGCTCTAGGGGGATGTCCGGGGAGCTGTTTTTT. Residues: CASSSRGMSGELFF. The full variable domain, rest sourced from reference TRBV11-2 and TRBJ2-2, is EAGVAQSPRYKIIEKRQSVAFWCNPISGHATLYWYQQILGQGPKLLIQFQNNGVVDDSQLPKDRFSAERLKGVDSTLKIQPAKLEDSAVYLCASSSRGMSGELFFGEGSRLTVL.

The gene calls are TRBV5-1 and TRBJ2-1; 7 nucleotides align to TRBD1. Germline lookup yields CDR1 SGHRS and CDR2 YFSETQ. After removal of 4 bases from V and 6 bases from J, the junction contained 4 bases not matched to a gene. The CDR3 is 13 amino acids. CDR3 sequence reads: CASSIGQVNEQFF. The CDR3 nucleotides are TGCGCCAGCAGCATCGGACAGGTCAATGAGCAGTTCTTC.

The chain joins TRBV24-1 to TRBJ2-1, with 8 nucleotides matching TRBD2. This CDR3 contains 18 residues. V was pared by 3 bases and J by 4 bases, with 13 bases of the junction left unmatched. Germline V gives CDR1 KGHDR, CDR2 SFDVKD. CDR3 sequence: CATSDGGLGSGVYNEQFF. The CDR3 nucleotides read TGTGCCACCAGTGATGGGGGGTTAGGTAGCGGGGTGTACAATGAGCAGTTCTTC.

V is TRBV7-2 and J is TRBJ2-1; weak D call: TRBD2 (5 bases). The CDR3 is 11 amino acids. The germline V and J ends were trimmed by 5 bases and 14 bases, with 13 bases remaining between them. Germline lookup yields CDR1 SGHTA and CDR2 FQGNSA. DNA of the CDR3: TGTGCCAGCAGCAACCGTGGACTGGAGTTCTTC. It yields the protein CASSNRGLEFF.

The V and J genes are TRBV9 and TRBJ2-3, with 7 bases aligning to TRBD2. Unmatched junction bases numbered 5, after V lost 4 bases and J lost 0 bases. The germline CDR1 and CDR2 sequences are SGDLS and YYNGEE. This CDR3 has 15 amino acids. CDR3 region: CASSPTSDSTDTQYF. The CDR3 nucleotides are TGTGCCAGCAGCCCAACTAGCGATAGCACAGATACGCAGTATTTT.

This clone has a single count. CDR3 residues: CASVGQMNTEAFF. The CDR3 region has the DNA TGTGCCAGCGTTGGACAGATGAACACTGAAGCTTTCTTT. The V call is TRBV25-1, the J call TRBJ1-1, with D possibly matching TRBD1 (6 bases). The CDR3 spans 13 residues. With 8 bases removed from V and 0 bases from J, the gap between germline ends came to 10 bases. CDR1 MGHDK and CDR2 SYGVNS come from the germline V gene.

V gene TRBV7-2 combines with J gene TRBJ2-1; D not certain. Germline V gene data show CDR1 as SGHTA and CDR2 as FQGNSA. This CDR3 spans 12 amino acids. The germline V and J ends were trimmed by 5 bases and 10 bases, with 12 bases remaining between them. The CDR3 spells CASSLSSSEQFF. The CDR3 region has the DNA TGTGCCAGCAGCCTTAGTAGCAGCGAGCAGTTCTTC.

This clone was recorded only once. V is TRBV5-5 and J is TRBJ2-1, with 7 bases lining up with TRBD1. V shed 5 bases and J 2 bases; nucleotides not matched to a gene: 7. The CDR3 has 15 residues. Germline lookup yields CDR1 SGHKS and CDR2 YYEKEE (reference sequence). CDR3 in amino acids: CASSPAGTAYNEQFF. CDR3 DNA: TGTGCCAGCAGTCCCGCCGGGACAGCCTACAATGAGCAGTTCTTC. The full variable domain, rest sourced from reference TRBV5-5 and TRBJ2-1, is DAGVTQSPTHLIKTRGQQVTLRCSPISGHKSVSWYQQVLGQGPQFIFQYYEKEERGRGNFPDRFSARQFPNYSSELNVNALLLGDSALYLCASSPAGTAYNEQFFGPGTRLTVL.

The rearrangement joins TRBV6-1 to TRBJ2-7, with D tentatively TRBD2 (5 bases). V shed 3 bases and J shed 5 bases, with 14 bases lying between them. Germline values: CDR1 MNHNS, CDR2 SASEGT. The CDR3 is made up of 14 amino acids. Here the CDR3 DNA reads TGTGCCAGCAGTGAGAGGGCGATCGGAAACGAGCAGTACGTC. Translated: CASSERAIGNEQYV.

V gene TRBV25-1 combines with J gene TRBJ1-2; D is unclear. The CDR3 runs to 12 residues. Germline V lookup: CDR1 MGHDK, CDR2 SYGVNS. V was pared by 3 bases and J by 7 bases, with 9 bases between. In nucleotides, the CDR3 is TGTGCCAGCAGTGACAGCCGCGGTGGCTACACCTTC. Translation gives CASSDSRGGYTF.

This chain uses TRBV11-3 with TRBJ1-4; 7 nucleotides match TRBD1. In germline, CDR1 is SGHNT, CDR2 YENEEA. V shed 5 bases and J 6 bases; nucleotides not matched to a gene: 12. There are 16 residues in the CDR3. The CDR3 loop reads CASSRIQRGGDEKLFF. The CDR3 bases are TGTGCCAGCAGCCGAATTCAGAGAGGGGGCGATGAAAAACTGTTTTTT.

CDR3 in DNA: TGTGCCAGCAGTGAATATCGAACGGCGGGGACCGGGGAGCTGTTTTTT. Its translation: CASSEYRTAGTGELFF. The chain couples TRBV25-1 to TRBJ2-2; possible D gene TRBD2, 6 bases. Germline-derived CDR1 and CDR2 are MGHDK and SYGVNS. The CDR3 runs to 16 residues. The V and J ends lost 0 bases and 5 bases respectively, with 13 bases between them.

In DNA, the CDR3 is TGTGCCAGCAGCTTGGTGGGGGGACCACAAGAGACCCAGTACTTC. This codes for CASSLVGGPQETQYF. The rearrangement joins TRBV7-3 to TRBJ2-5; D possibly corresponds to TRBD2 (6 bases). V was cut by 3 bases and J by 2 bases, with 13 bases left in between. Germline V lookup: CDR1 SGHTA, CDR2 FQGTGA. The CDR3 loop spans 15 amino acids.

The J gene is TRBJ1-6, the V gene TRBV30; D uncertain. This CDR3 contains 12 residues. The germline CDR1 and CDR2 sequences are GTSNPN and SVGIG (reference sequence). The V end was cut by 1 base, the J end by 5 bases, with 3 bases between. CDR3 protein: CAWSADNSPLHF. CDR3 in DNA: TGTGCCTGGAGTGCCGATAATTCACCCCTCCACTTT.

The V and J genes are TRBV5-6 and TRBJ1-6, with a tentative D call TRBD1 (6 bases). CDR3 size: 14 residues. Germline V gives CDR1 SGHDT, CDR2 YYEEEE. V shed 1 base and J shed 10 bases, with 12 bases lying between them. Here the CDR3 DNA reads TGTGCCAGCAGCTTGCGGGGCAGGGGATCACCCCTCCACTTT. It is translated as CASSLRGRGSPLHF.

This clone is a singleton in its sample. The chain uses TRBV19 and TRBJ1-1, with D possibly being TRBD1 (5 bases). Trimming took 0 bases from V and 5 from J, leaving 10 bases between them. Germline V CDR1 and CDR2: LNHDA, SQIVND (reference sequence). The CDR3 is 14 amino acids. The CDR3 DNA is TGTGCCAGTAGTATAGAAGGGGTCTCAACTGAAGCTTTCTTT. Encoded protein: CASSIEGVSTEAFF.

The CDR3, as DNA: TGTGCCAGCAGCTTTGGGGGGTCGGCCAAAAACATTCAGTACTTC. The encoded protein is CASSFGGSAKNIQYF. The chain employs TRBV5-6 and TRBJ2-4; tentatively, D is TRBD2 (6 bases). Trimming pared 2 bases from V and 1 base from J, leaving 10 bases between. This CDR3 has 15 amino acids. Germline-derived CDR1 and CDR2 are SGHDT and YYEEEE.

The gene calls are TRBV7-2 and TRBJ2-3; 8 nucleotides align to TRBD2. V shed 5 bases, J shed 8 bases, and the junction held 12 bases outside the gene matches. The germline CDR1 and CDR2 sequences are SGHTA and FQGNSA. This CDR3 is 15 amino acids long. CDR3: CASSPLAGSRGTQYF. The CDR3, as DNA: TGTGCCAGCAGCCCCTTAGCGGGGTCAAGGGGTACGCAGTATTTT.

This clone was picked up a small number of times. The chain has TRBV5-4 and TRBJ2-5; TRBD2 aligns across 7 bases. The CDR3 consists of 14 residues. Unmatched junction bases numbered 4, after V lost 3 bases and J lost 2 bases. From germline, CDR1 is SGHNT and CDR2 YYREEE (reference sequence). The CDR3 region is CASSYAGVQETQYF. CDR3 DNA: TGTGCCAGCAGCTATGCGGGGGTTCAAGAGACCCAGTACTTC.

This clone was picked up a small number of times. V gene TRBV19 combines with J gene TRBJ2-1; TRBD2 matches at 12 bases. The CDR3 runs to 14 residues. Germline CDR1 is LNHDA and CDR2 is SQIVND (reference sequence). The V and J ends lost 8 bases and 8 bases, in that order; junction bases with no gene match: 7. CDR3 protein: CASGRLAGEDEQFF. The CDR3 bases are TGTGCCAGTGGGCGACTAGCGGGAGAGGATGAGCAGTTCTTC.

The V call is TRBV6-5, the J call TRBJ1-3; TRBD1 agrees at 11 bases. The CDR3 has 13 residues. Trimming at V came to 5 bases and at J to 7 bases, leaving 1 base not matched to a gene. The germline gives CDR1 MNHEY, CDR2 SVGAGI. The CDR3 DNA follows: TGTGCCAGCAGTAGGGACAGGGGGAACACCATATATTTT. Translation gives CASSRDRGNTIYF.

The rearrangement joins TRBV6-6 to TRBJ1-3; D unclear. The CDR3 totals 13 residues. Deletions cut 8 bases from V and 4 bases from J, with 12 bases between. Germline V gives CDR1 MNHNY, CDR2 SVGAGI (reference sequence). The CDR3 loop is CASFAGAGNTIYF. As DNA, the CDR3 is TGTGCCAGCTTTGCGGGAGCGGGAAACACCATATATTTT.

J is TRBJ2-2 and V is TRBV5-4; 8 bases are a match to TRBD2. The germline gives CDR1 SGHNT, CDR2 YYREEE (reference sequence). This CDR3 is built from 16 residues. V shed 2 bases and J 4 bases; nucleotides not matched to a gene: 7. As DNA, the CDR3 is TGTGCCAGCAGCTTAGCGGGGGTGGGTGGCACCGGGGAGCTGTTTTTT. Translating it yields CASSLAGVGGTGELFF.

V gene TRBV18 combines with J gene TRBJ2-6, with TRBD1 identical over 7 bases. The CDR3 is 16 residues long. CDR1 is KGHSH and CDR2 is LQKENI in the germline V gene. V trimming: 1 base; J trimming: 2 bases; junction bases outside the gene matches: 2. CDR3 coding DNA: TGTGCCAGCTCACCACTGACAGGGACTGGGGCCAACGTCCTGACTTTC. It is translated as CASSPLTGTGANVLTF.

The CDR3 nucleotides read TGTGCCAGCAGTTACCTTAACAGGGGTTCCTACAATGAGCAGTTCTTC. Translation: CASSYLNRGSYNEQFF. The chain couples TRBV6-5 to TRBJ2-1, with 7 bases lining up with TRBD1. J lost 1 base, V lost 2 bases, and 5 bases had no gene match. Germline V gene lookup returns CDR1 MNHEY and CDR2 SVGAGI. This CDR3 region has 16 residues.